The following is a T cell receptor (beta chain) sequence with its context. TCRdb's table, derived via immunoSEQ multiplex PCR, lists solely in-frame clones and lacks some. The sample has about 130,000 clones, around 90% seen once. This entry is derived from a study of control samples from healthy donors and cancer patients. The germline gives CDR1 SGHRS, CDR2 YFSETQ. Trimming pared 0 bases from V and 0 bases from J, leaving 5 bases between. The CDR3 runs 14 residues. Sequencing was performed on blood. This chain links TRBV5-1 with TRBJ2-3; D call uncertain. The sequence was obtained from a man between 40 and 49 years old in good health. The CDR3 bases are TGCGCCAGCAGCTTGGCCCAAAGCACAGATACGCAGTATTTT. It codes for CASSLAQSTDTQYF.